Reported below is one TCR beta chain. Its antigen is undetermined. Data came from immunoSEQ multiplex PCR; TCRdb stores just in-frame clones and leaves some out. The data contain about 24,000 clones, 79% of them seen just once; the ten biggest clones take up approximately 8%. The germline V gene encodes CDR1 MNHEY and CDR2 SVGAGI. This CDR3 spans 14 amino acids. The trim removed 4 bases at V and 0 bases at J, leaving 2 bases unmatched. The data were taken from a study of a mutant IDH1 vaccine in newly diagnosed glioma. The wider study: Either 4-6 weeks after radiotherapy alone or alongside temozolomide, vaccination was begun. Patients got radiotherapy, temozolomide, or both beforehand, and most got both.

Time point given: week 11, during vaccination. Each dose of the vaccine consisted of 300 ug of mutant IDH1 20-mer peptide, with topical imiquimod. The V and J genes are TRBV6-5 and TRBJ1-2; 7 bases align to TRBD1. This receptor was obtained from a man aged 40-50 years with glioma. The specimen comprised PBMCs, sampled from a glioma patient whose treatment included an IDH1 peptide vaccine. CDR3 in amino acids: CASSSTGTNYGYTF. DNA of the CDR3: TGTGCCAGCAGTTCGACAGGGACTAACTATGGCTACACCTTC.